This is a list of T cell receptor beta chains from one sample in a study of blood T cell repertoires in COVID-19. Repertoires were generated with immunoSEQ multiplex PCR, while TCRdb's copy carries only in-frame clones and drops some. This sample has 200,000 to 300,000 clones, with approximately 88% found just once. Sequences were obtained from PBMCs or T cells enriched from blood (not recorded which). Receptor source: a woman in her forties with acute COVID-19. Each CDR3 is given with its conserved first and last residue. D genes are given only for firm matches. The size field is filled for only some rows; it gives once, few, many or a size class.

j_call: TRBJ1-5; v_call: TRBV4-1; clone_size: NA; d_call: NA; cdr3_aa: CASSQDGKGLGPQHF; cdr3_nt: TGCGCCAGCAGCCAAGATGGGAAGGGGCTGGGGCCCCAGCATTTT
j_call: TRBJ2-2; v_call: TRBV11-2; clone_size: NA; d_call: NA; cdr3_aa: CASSEDRTNTGELFF; cdr3_nt: TGTGCCAGCAGCGAGGACAGAACGAACACCGGGGAGCTGTTTTTT
j_call: TRBJ1-1; v_call: TRBV5-4; clone_size: NA; d_call: TRBD1; cdr3_aa: CASSLGGGQGVYRRGAFF; cdr3_nt: TGTGCCAGCAGCTTGGGCGGGGGACAGGGGGTTTATCGGCGGGGAGCTTTCTTT
j_call: TRBJ1-1; v_call: TRBV6-5; clone_size: NA; d_call: NA; cdr3_aa: CASSYLRGEAFF; cdr3_nt: TGTGCCAGCAGTTACCTCAGGGGCGAAGCTTTCTTT
j_call: TRBJ1-2; v_call: TRBV10-3; clone_size: NA; d_call: TRBD1; cdr3_aa: CAISEAGQGEGHYGYTF; cdr3_nt: TGTGCCATCAGTGAGGCGGGACAGGGGGAAGGGCACTATGGCTACACCTTC
j_call: TRBJ1-4; v_call: TRBV5-5; clone_size: NA; d_call: TRBD1; cdr3_aa: CASSGGTGSRDEKLFF; cdr3_nt: TGTGCCAGCAGCGGCGGGACAGGGTCGCGGGATGAAAAACTGTTTTTT
j_call: TRBJ1-1; v_call: TRBV30; clone_size: NA; d_call: NA; cdr3_aa: CAWSPLRFRAFF; cdr3_nt: TGTGCCTGGAGTCCCCTCCGGTTCCGAGCTTTCTTT
j_call: TRBJ1-2; v_call: TRBV5-1; clone_size: NA; d_call: TRBD1; cdr3_aa: CASSLQGAEGYTF; cdr3_nt: TGCGCCAGCAGTCTGCAGGGGGCAGAAGGCTACACCTTC
j_call: TRBJ1-1; v_call: TRBV4-2; clone_size: NA; d_call: NA; cdr3_aa: CASSQDTQGEAFF; cdr3_nt: TGTGCCAGCAGCCAAGATACCCAGGGTGAAGCTTTCTTT
j_call: TRBJ2-7; v_call: TRBV7-9; clone_size: NA; d_call: NA; cdr3_aa: CASSLPVSEQYF; cdr3_nt: TGTGCCAGCAGCTTACCGGTAAGCGAGCAGTACTTC
j_call: TRBJ1-4; v_call: TRBV20-1; clone_size: NA; d_call: NA; cdr3_aa: CSASSTEKLFF; cdr3_nt: TGCAGTGCTTCCTCTACTGAAAAACTGTTTTTT
j_call: TRBJ1-1; v_call: TRBV18; clone_size: NA; d_call: NA; cdr3_aa: CASSPGGIDTEAFF; cdr3_nt: TGTGCCAGCTCACCAGGAGGGATCGACACTGAAGCTTTCTTT
j_call: TRBJ2-3; v_call: TRBV12-5; clone_size: NA; d_call: NA; cdr3_aa: CASGSRPGSTDTQYF; cdr3_nt: TGTGCTAGTGGTTCCCGTCCCGGGAGCACAGATACGCAGTATTTT
j_call: TRBJ2-1; v_call: TRBV7-2; clone_size: NA; d_call: NA; cdr3_aa: CASSLGGLPSYNEQFF; cdr3_nt: TGTGCCAGCAGTTTGGGAGGCCTTCCCTCCTACAATGAGCAGTTCTTC
j_call: TRBJ2-5; v_call: TRBV5-1; clone_size: NA; d_call: TRBD2; cdr3_aa: CASSSGLAGGQETQYF; cdr3_nt: TGCGCCAGCAGCTCGGGACTAGCGGGGGGCCAGGAGACCCAGTACTTC
j_call: TRBJ1-5; v_call: TRBV6-1; clone_size: NA; d_call: NA; cdr3_aa: CASSDVGQGHNQPQHF; cdr3_nt: TGTGCCAGCAGTGATGTAGGGCAGGGCCACAATCAGCCCCAGCATTTT
j_call: TRBJ1-2; v_call: TRBV6-1; clone_size: NA; d_call: TRBD1; cdr3_aa: CASSDADRSYGYTF; cdr3_nt: TGTGCCAGCAGTGATGCGGACAGGAGCTATGGCTACACCTTC
j_call: TRBJ2-5; v_call: TRBV3-1/TRBV3-2; clone_size: NA; d_call: TRBD2; cdr3_aa: CASSLTGTAGGQETQYF; cdr3_nt: TGTGCCAGCAGCTTAACCGGGACAGCGGGGGGGCAAGAGACCCAGTACTTC
j_call: TRBJ2-3; v_call: TRBV7-9; clone_size: NA; d_call: NA; cdr3_aa: CASSLTGDTQYF; cdr3_nt: TGTGCCAGCAGCTTAACGGGAGATACGCAGTATTTT
j_call: TRBJ1-5; v_call: TRBV7-2; clone_size: NA; d_call: NA; cdr3_aa: CASSSRDTRYSNQPQHF; cdr3_nt: TGTGCCAGCAGCTCCCGGGACACACGATATAGCAATCAGCCCCAGCATTTT
j_call: TRBJ2-2; v_call: TRBV10-1; clone_size: once; d_call: NA; cdr3_aa: CASSTGELFF; cdr3_nt: TGCGCCAGCTCTACTGGGGAGCTGTTTTTT
j_call: TRBJ2-2; v_call: TRBV24-1; clone_size: NA; d_call: TRBD1; cdr3_aa: CATSDLGQGNTGELFF; cdr3_nt: TGTGCCACCAGTGACCTGGGACAGGGGAACACCGGGGAGCTGTTTTTT
j_call: TRBJ2-2; v_call: TRBV7-9; clone_size: NA; d_call: NA; cdr3_aa: CASSQDTGELFF; cdr3_nt: TGTGCCAGCAGCCAGGACACCGGGGAGCTGTTTTTT
j_call: TRBJ1-2; v_call: TRBV3-1/TRBV3-2; clone_size: NA; d_call: NA; cdr3_aa: CASSQDYRLEGYTF; cdr3_nt: TGTGCCAGCAGCCAAGATTACAGGCTGGAAGGCTACACCTTC
j_call: TRBJ2-1; v_call: TRBV13; clone_size: few; d_call: NA; cdr3_aa: CASSLGLALLDSYNEQFF; cdr3_nt: TGTGCCAGCAGCTTAGGTTTAGCGTTGTTGGACTCCTACAATGAGCAGTTCTTC
j_call: TRBJ2-1; v_call: TRBV7-9; clone_size: NA; d_call: TRBD2; cdr3_aa: CASSPLAGGPSSYNEQFF; cdr3_nt: TGTGCCAGCAGCCCCCTAGCGGGAGGACCGAGCTCCTACAATGAGCAGTTCTTC
j_call: TRBJ1-5; v_call: TRBV19; clone_size: NA; d_call: NA; cdr3_aa: CASSIESSDQPQHF; cdr3_nt: TGTGCCAGTAGTATAGAGTCCAGTGATCAGCCCCAGCATTTT
j_call: TRBJ2-3; v_call: TRBV9; clone_size: NA; d_call: TRBD2; cdr3_aa: CASSSRLSGGPDTQYF; cdr3_nt: TGTGCCAGCAGCTCTCGGCTTAGCGGGGGACCAGATACGCAGTATTTT